The entry below gives a single T cell receptor beta chain sequence along with its context. What it binds is not known. The data stem from a study of cytomegalovirus exposure and HLA in healthy donors. On the study more broadly: Sequencing of 150 million to 200 million T cells in an earlier analysis found around 100 million unique TCR beta sequences. As released early, the data held 65 million to 90 million unique TCRs from HLA-typed donors. Regarding the study as a whole: V- and J-gene trimming in TCR beta was tied to a missense DCLRE1C variant by an analysis performed later. Later analysis showed TCR association rates varying by HLA locus, highest for DRB1 and lowest for HLA-C.

PCR was performed using 60 Vbeta and 13 Jbeta primers. The assay was immunoSEQ multiplex PCR, and TCRdb's table has in-frame clones only and misses some. The sample lists about 260,000 clones; approximately 84% were seen once. V lost 1 base, J lost 0 bases, and 13 bases lay in between. This CDR3 is 17 amino acids long. Per the germline V gene, CDR1 is SGHTA and CDR2 is FQGNSA. The TCR sequence derives from a woman aged 40-49 years in good health and CMV-seropositive. This chain connects TRBV7-2 to TRBJ2-1, with D possibly TRBD2 on 6 matching bases. Sequencing was performed on PBMCs. The CDR3 protein is CASSLVGGINSYNEQFF. The CDR3 DNA follows: TGTGCCAGCAGCTTAGTTGGAGGGATAAACTCCTACAATGAGCAGTTCTTC.